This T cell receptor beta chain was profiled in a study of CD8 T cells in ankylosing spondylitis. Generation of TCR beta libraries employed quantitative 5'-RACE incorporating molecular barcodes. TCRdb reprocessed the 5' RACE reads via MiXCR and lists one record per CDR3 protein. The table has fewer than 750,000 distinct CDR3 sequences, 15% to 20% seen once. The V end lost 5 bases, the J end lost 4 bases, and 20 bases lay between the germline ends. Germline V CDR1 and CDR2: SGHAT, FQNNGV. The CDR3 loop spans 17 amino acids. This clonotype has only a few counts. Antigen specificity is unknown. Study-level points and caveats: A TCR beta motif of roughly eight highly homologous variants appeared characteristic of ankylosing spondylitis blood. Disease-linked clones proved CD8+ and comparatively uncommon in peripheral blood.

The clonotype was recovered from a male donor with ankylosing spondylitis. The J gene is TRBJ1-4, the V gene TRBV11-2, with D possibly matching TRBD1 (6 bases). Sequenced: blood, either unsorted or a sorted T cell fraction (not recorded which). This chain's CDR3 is CASSPGQKGSYNEKLFF. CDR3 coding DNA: TGTGCCAGCAGCCCCGGACAGAAGGGAAGCTATAATGAAAAACTGTTTTTT.